This TCR beta chain was sequenced during a study of Graves' ophthalmopathy and Graves' hyperthyroidism (dated by TCRdb to the late 2010s). Regarding the complete study: A patient counted as having stable hyperthyroidism if there was no progression to ophthalmopathy within 18 months of follow-up. The study used signatures of the TCR beta repertoire to tell Graves' ophthalmopathy apart from Graves' hyperthyroidism and to predict which patients would progress to ophthalmopathy. In total, 135 blood samples were TCR-sequenced: 40 to 45 ophthalmopathy, 80 or so hyperthyroidism and approximately 17 hyperthyroidism-to-ophthalmopathy patients. To explore V-J signatures that separate ophthalmopathy from hyperthyroidism, a discovery set of about a hundred patients was enrolled, consisting of 40 to 45 with ophthalmopathy and about 60 with stable hyperthyroidism. The independent validation cohort included about 19 hyperthyroidism patients plus 17 patients who later progressed from hyperthyroidism to ophthalmopathy. In a handful of hyperthyroidism patients, the T-cell repertoire of thyroid tissue was compared with the T-cell repertoire of blood. Once sampling was done, hyperthyroidism patients were given methimazole at a starting dose of 30 mg daily, while ophthalmopathy patients were given high-dose intravenous methylprednisolone.

Broad study findings and their caveats: Ophthalmopathy was separated from stable hyperthyroidism by the 13-signature model with just under 90% sensitivity and just under 84% specificity in cross-validation and with 80%/75% in the test set. Most expanded thyroid clonotypes with frequency above 0.001 were also detected in blood, suggesting blood repertoires may reflect the thyroid immune response. No statistical method was used to set the sample size in advance, and the investigators knew which group each participant was assigned to. In validation, the model predicted ophthalmopathy progression with about 70% sensitivity and about 77% specificity; around twelve predicted patients were CT-confirmed with GO in a median of approximately 6.5 months.

This clonotype has ten or more counts. What antigen it recognizes has not been identified. No clone much larger than this one lies a single base away; base qualities are absent. Hyperthyroidism patients were newly diagnosed, with disease duration under 2 months, and aged 18 to 65 years. Anyone with other autoimmune diseases, uncontrolled infections, pregnancy or lactation was excluded from the study. Diagnosis was based on clinical symptoms, serum thyroxine, TRAb, thyroid ultrasound and orbital computed tomography. Total RNA was extracted using Trizol reagent, and RNA quality was checked on an Agilent 2100 Bioanalyzer. TCR beta CDR3 regions were amplified from RNA transcripts for repertoire sequencing. A first-round RT-PCR used HTBI primers with the Qiagen OneStep RT-PCR kit, followed by a second-round multiplex PCR, size selection and purification. The libraries underwent paired-end sequencing with 100 bp reads on an Illumina HiSeq2000. Per the source publication's procedure: SOAPnuke was used to process the reads, throwing out any read that had adapters, had uncalled bases, had a mean Phred below 15, or lacked an exact constant-primer or identifier match. COPE v1.2.5 was used to merge the high-quality paired reads. Clonotypes were defined as unique nucleotide sequences and were aligned to IMGT TRB V, D and J references using MiTCR v1.1. The analysis was limited to V-J combinations with a frequency above 0.0001, which together covered just over 98% of the repertoires. For each V-J combination, a TCR clonal expansion and chaos score was defined as F50 clonal expansion divided by the chaos observed in the TCRdist matrix. Features were reduced by Welch's t-statistics and random forest to around 14 V-J combinations, which fed a naive Bayes classifier. The Morisita-Horn index was used to measure how similar the thyroid and blood repertoires were. TCRdb reworked the public reads: Q25 trimming with fastp, MiXCR clone assembly, productive beta chains retained. Each entry merges the rows of one CDR3 protein and shows their most common DNA and genes. For this entry, the V and J calls and clone size follow TCRdb and not the study's own pipeline. In all, the sample holds 1 million to 1.3 million distinct CDR3 sequences, and approximately 35% of those were seen once. Of the sample, over 8.5% falls within the top ten clones.

A distance of 16 bases separates the germline ends of V and J, which lose 4 bases and 6 bases respectively. In the germline V gene, CDR1 corresponds to SQVTM and CDR2 to ANQGSEA. Measured from the cysteine to the phenylalanine, the CDR3 is 14 residues long. Solely the CDR3 DNA is kept, with 42 bases framed from the first base. The specimen sequenced was peripheral blood or thyroid tissue (not recorded which). This receptor was identified in an adult man with Graves' hyperthyroidism. The V and J segments used are TRBV29-1 and TRBJ1-5; too little of a D gene remains to name it. In nucleotide form, the sequence is TGCAGCGTTGGGCCCCGGCGGGAATTTCAGCCCCAGCATTTT. Its translation is CSVGPRREFQPQHF. Where the CDR3 stops, the reference TRBV29-1 and TRBJ1-5 genes take over; the full variable domain is SAVISQKPSRDICQRGTSLTIQCQVDSQVTMMFWYRQQPGQSLTLIATANQGSEATYESGFVIDKFPISRPNLTFSTLTVSNMSPEDSSIYLCSVGPRREFQPQHFGDGTRLSIL.